A single sample is the source of the 23 T cell receptor beta chains below, sequenced in a study of blood T cells in healthy people across ages. A J-beta primer mix and a sample-barcoded 5' primer were used in a second PCR of about 7 to 12 cycles. TCRdb reanalysed the 5' RACE reads using MiXCR and keeps one entry per CDR3 protein. This table holds some 1,800,000 distinct CDR3 sequences, approximately 39% found once. The specimen was blood. These receptors all stem from a human donor in good health.

This clonotype came up a few times. CDR3 region: CASSQMLAIDYGYTF. CDR3 sequence (DNA): TGCGCCAGCAGCCAAATGCTCGCAATTGACTATGGCTACACCTTC. The chain combines TRBV4-3 with TRBJ1-2; D not resolved. The germline gives CDR1 LGHNA, CDR2 YSLEER. V was cut by 2 bases and J by 3 bases, with 13 bases left in between. The CDR3 is made up of 15 amino acids.

The rearrangement joins TRBV4-1 to TRBJ2-1, with TRBD2 identical over 13 bases. The V and J ends lost 3 bases and 1 base, in that order; junction bases with no gene match: 15. Per germline, CDR1 MGHRA and CDR2 YSYEKL. This CDR3 region has 21 residues. In DNA, the CDR3 is TGCGCCAGCAGCCAGGGAATCTACGGGACTAGCGGGGAAGGTTCCTACAATGAGCAGTTCTTC. Its translation is CASSQGIYGTSGEGSYNEQFF.

The V call is TRBV7-6, the J call TRBJ1-1, with a tentative D call TRBD1 (5 bases). The CDR3 consists of 15 residues. The germline V gene encodes CDR1 SGHVS and CDR2 FNYEAQ. V lost 5 bases, J lost 2 bases, and 15 bases lay in between. In DNA form, the CDR3 reads TGTGCCAGCAGCCTTATGGGGGATGTTAACACTGAAGCTTTCTTT. Amino acid sequence: CASSLMGDVNTEAFF.

This clonotype was detected a few times. The chain employs TRBV6-6 and TRBJ1-1; D is uncertain. V was trimmed by 0 bases and J by 3 bases, leaving 11 bases between them. Germline CDR1 reads MNHNY; CDR2 reads SVGAGI (reference sequence). CDR3 length equals 15 residues. DNA of the CDR3: TGTGCCAGCAGTTACTCACCAGATTGGGACACTGAAGCTTTCTTT. This sequence encodes CASSYSPDWDTEAFF.

The chain combines TRBV20-1 with TRBJ2-5; TRBD1 aligns across 7 bases. CDR1 is DFQATT, CDR2 SNEGSKA, per germline (reference sequence). The CDR3 runs to 15 residues. V shed 0 bases and J 5 bases; nucleotides not matched to a gene: 9. CDR3 loop: CSARDHRGPGETQYF. As DNA, the CDR3 is TGCAGTGCTAGAGATCACAGGGGCCCCGGGGAGACCCAGTACTTC.

This clonotype showed up just a few times. The chain is built from TRBV6-5 and TRBJ1-1; D remains unclear. V was pared by 5 bases and J by 0 bases, with 16 bases between. Germline CDR1 and CDR2: MNHEY and SVGAGI. The CDR3 consists of 16 residues. The CDR3 DNA follows: TGTGCCAGCAGTATAGATCGAGGGAGAATGAACACTGAAGCTTTCTTT. Its translation: CASSIDRGRMNTEAFF.

This clonotype has only a few counts. The genes are TRBV4-2 and TRBJ1-4; 8 nucleotides match TRBD1. The germline gives CDR1 LGHNA, CDR2 YNFKEQ. The CDR3 length is 16 residues. V shed 1 base, J shed 7 bases, and the junction held 8 bases outside the gene matches. The CDR3 DNA is TGTGCCAGCAGCCAAGGCCGCAGGGGGCGAGGTGAAAAACTGTTTTTT. Translation: CASSQGRRGRGEKLFF.

The rearrangement uses TRBV7-2 and TRBJ2-1; D ambiguous. In germline, CDR1 is SGHTA, CDR2 FQGNSA. The V and J ends lost 2 bases and 1 base respectively, with 12 bases between them. CDR3 length: 16 amino acids. CDR3 residues: CASSLSWGWSYNEQFF. The CDR3 nucleotides read TGTGCCAGCAGCTTAAGTTGGGGATGGTCCTACAATGAGCAGTTCTTC.

This clonotype was picked up a small number of times. The V and J genes are TRBV11-2 and TRBJ2-5; D is uncertain. The CDR3 spans 16 residues. Germline CDR1 SGHAT, CDR2 FQNNGV. V lost 7 bases to trimming and J lost 0 bases, with 18 bases between them. In nucleotides, the CDR3 is TGTGCCAGCACCCGGCTGGTTATAACGTACCAAGAGACCCAGTACTTC. It yields the protein CASTRLVITYQETQYF.

This clonotype has only a few counts. Sequence at one end of the junction differs from germline and may be a read error. The rearrangement joins TRBV6-5 to TRBJ2-3, with D uncertain. This CDR3 comprises 15 residues. Germline V gives CDR1 MNHEY, CDR2 SVGAGI. The CDR3 region is CASSYSRRRRDTQYF. The CDR3 DNA sequence: TGCGCCAGCAGTTACTCGAGACGCCGGAGAGATACGCAGTATTTT.

The chain carries TRBV7-6 and TRBJ1-1; maybe TRBD1 (5 bases). CDR1 SGHVS and CDR2 FNYEAQ come from the germline V gene. This CDR3 contains 13 residues. V was trimmed by 2 bases and J by 12 bases, leaving 16 bases between them. The CDR3 sequence: CASSLRGEGKPFF. For the CDR3, the DNA is TGTGCCAGCAGCTTACGAGGGGAGGGGAAACCTTTCTTT.

V and J are TRBV18 and TRBJ2-3; D gene uncertain. The germline gives CDR1 KGHSH, CDR2 LQKENI. The CDR3 spans 14 residues. V lost 1 base and J lost 6, with 11 bases in between. CDR3 coding DNA: TGTGCCAGCTCACCACAAGCCGGAATCGATACGCAGTATTTT. It yields the protein CASSPQAGIDTQYF. Full variable domain (rest looked up from reference TRBV18 and TRBJ2-3): NAGVMQNPRHLVRRRGQEARLRCSPMKGHSHVYWYRQLPEEGLKFMVYLQKENIIDESGMPKERFSAEFPKEGPSILRIQQVVRGDSAAYFCASSPQAGIDTQYFGPGTRLTVL.

The J gene is TRBJ2-1, the V gene TRBV6-2 or TRBV6-3; 12 bases agree with TRBD2. The CDR3 is made up of 15 amino acids. V trimming: 2 bases; J trimming: 8 bases; junction bases outside the gene matches: 4. CDR1 and CDR2 (germline): MNHEY, SVGEGT. In nucleotides, the CDR3 is TGTGCCAGCAGTTACGCGGGACTAGCGGGCGATGAGCAGTTCTTC. It specifies CASSYAGLAGDEQFF.

This clonotype has more than one count but fewer than ten. This chain connects TRBV28 to TRBJ2-3, with 11 bases lining up with TRBD1. This CDR3 comprises 15 residues. The trim removed 5 bases at V and 8 bases at J, leaving 9 bases unmatched. CDR1 MDHEN and CDR2 SYDVKM come from the germline V gene. The CDR3: CASSGDRGGTGTQYF. Here the CDR3 DNA reads TGTGCCAGCAGTGGGGACAGGGGGGGAACCGGTACGCAGTATTTT.

The V and J genes are TRBV6-5 and TRBJ1-6; tentatively, D is TRBD1 (6 bases). Trimming took off 0 bases at V and 7 bases at J, with 13 bases between the two ends. This CDR3 is built from 16 residues. CDR1 and CDR2 (germline): MNHEY, SVGAGI. CDR3 protein: CASSYSGRGRNSPLHF. The CDR3 DNA reads as TGTGCCAGCAGTTACTCGGGGAGGGGGAGGAATTCACCCCTCCACTTT.

The chain links TRBV28 to TRBJ2-6; 8 positions match TRBD1. The V gene's germline CDR1 is MDHEN and CDR2 SYDVKM. The V and J ends lost 5 bases and 7 bases, in that order; junction bases with no gene match: 16. The CDR3 is made up of 18 amino acids. The CDR3 sequence is CASSHPSFRGRNANVLTF. The CDR3 nucleotides read TGTGCCAGCAGTCATCCATCCTTCAGGGGGCGAAATGCCAACGTCCTGACTTTC.

The chain couples TRBV4-1 to TRBJ1-1, with D perhaps TRBD1 (5 bases). The germline V gene has CDR1 MGHRA and CDR2 YSYEKL. The CDR3 spans 17 residues. The ends were cut back, 4 bases at V and 2 bases at J, with 20 bases in the middle. The CDR3 here is CASSRINPGLRNTEAFF. The CDR3, as DNA: TGCGCCAGCAGCCGTATCAATCCAGGGCTTCGTAACACTGAAGCTTTCTTT.

This CDR3 is CASARPGETQYF. CDR3 in DNA: TGTGCCAGCGCGCGCCCGGGGGAGACCCAGTACTTC. This chain links TRBV7-9 with TRBJ2-5, with D maybe TRBD2 (5 bases). This CDR3 is built from 12 residues. Trimming removed 8 bases from V and 5 bases from J, with 12 bases in between. The germline CDR1 and CDR2 sequences are SEHNR and FQNEAQ (reference sequence).

This chain links TRBV7-2 with TRBJ2-5, with D possibly TRBD2 on 6 matching bases. The CDR3 consists of 16 residues. Germline assignment: CDR1 SGHTA and CDR2 FQGNSA. The V end lost 3 bases, the J end lost 4 bases, and 18 bases lay between the germline ends. The chain's CDR3 is CASSFLPGLRRETQYF. The CDR3 region has the DNA TGTGCCAGCAGCTTCCTGCCGGGACTCCGTCGAGAGACCCAGTACTTC.

This clonotype occurred a few times. The rearrangement uses TRBV6-6 and TRBJ2-3, with 7 bases that match TRBD2. The CDR3 is made up of 17 amino acids. Germline CDR1 reads MNHNY; CDR2 reads SVGAGI (reference sequence). Trimming at V came to 4 bases and at J to 0 bases, leaving 10 bases not matched to a gene. The CDR3 sequence: CASSFPLAGASTDTQYF. DNA of the CDR3: TGTGCCAGCAGTTTCCCCTTAGCGGGTGCTAGCACAGATACGCAGTATTTT.

The chain combines TRBV6-2 or TRBV6-3 with TRBJ1-2; D possibly corresponds to TRBD1 (6 bases). Deletions cut 10 bases from V and 3 bases from J, with 24 bases between. Germline V gene sequence: CDR1 MNHEY, CDR2 SVGEGT. The CDR3 spans 16 residues. The CDR3 DNA is TGTGCCACCATCCGAACCGGGCTCTCAGGGGACTATGGCTACACCTTC. Encoded protein: CATIRTGLSGDYGYTF.

The CDR3 DNA is TGTGCCAGCAGTTTCGCGGGCCGGGGACGGGTAGGTGAGCAGTTCTTC. This translates into CASSFAGRGRVGEQFF. This chain joins TRBV12-3 or TRBV12-4 and TRBJ2-1; either TRBD1 or TRBD2 may supply D (5 bases each). Trimming took off 3 bases at V and 9 bases at J, with 21 bases between the two ends. The CDR3 consists of 16 residues.

The genes are TRBV9 and TRBJ2-7, with D perhaps matching TRBD1 or TRBD2 (5 bases each). V lost 0 bases to trimming and J lost 3 bases, with 10 bases between them. The CDR3 consists of 14 residues. The germline CDR1 and CDR2 sequences are SGDLS and YYNGEE. This CDR3 reads CASSVAGAFYEQYF. CDR3 sequence (DNA): TGTGCCAGCAGCGTAGCCGGGGCCTTCTACGAGCAGTACTTC. Full variable domain (missing parts from reference TRBV9 and TRBJ2-7): DSGVTQTPKHLITATGQRVTLRCSPRSGDLSVYWYQQSLDQGLQFLIQYYNGEERAKGNILERFSAQQFPDLHSELNLSSLELGDSALYFCASSVAGAFYEQYFGPGTRLTVT.